The next 13 T cell receptor beta chains were all read from a single sample in a study of radiotherapy plus CTLA-4 blockade in lung cancer. Libraries were prepared by immunoSEQ multiplex PCR; TCRdb keeps only in-frame clonotypes and omits some of them. This table has some 110,000 clones, roughly 80% appearing once. Specimen: peripheral blood, collected from a patient treated with radiotherapy plus ipilimumab. The receptors shown here come from a human donor with non-small cell lung cancer that progressed on radiotherapy plus ipilimumab. Some clones in this sample may be carry-over from other donors' samples.

The chain combines TRBV4-1 with TRBJ1-5; D is unclear. The CDR3 covers 15 residues. V was shortened by 4 bases and J by 1 base, with 11 bases between the two germline ends. Germline values: CDR1 MGHRA, CDR2 YSYEKL. This chain's CDR3 is CASSLPRRSNQPQHF. CDR3 nucleotides: TGCGCCAGCAGCCTCCCCCGGAGAAGCAATCAGCCCCAGCATTTT.

V and J are TRBV27 and TRBJ1-6; unclear D gene. Germline V gives CDR1 MNHEY, CDR2 SMNVEV (reference sequence). The CDR3 is made up of 15 amino acids. The V end was cut by 2 bases, the J end by 5 bases, with 10 bases between. Written as DNA, the CDR3 is TGTGCCAGCAGTTTACAGGCACCGGATAATTCACCCCTCCACTTT. This codes for CASSLQAPDNSPLHF.

This clone was counted a single time. The CDR3 region is CASSFTGFSYNSPLHF. CDR3 coding DNA: TGTGCCAGCAGTTTCACAGGCTTCTCCTATAATTCACCCCTCCACTTT. V usage is TRBV27 and J usage is TRBJ1-6; D is possibly TRBD1 (5 bases). Trimming left V 3 bases short and J 0 bases short, with 9 bases between. The CDR3 covers 16 residues. CDR1 and CDR2 (germline): MNHEY, SMNVEV (reference sequence).

This clone was seen at least ten times. Here the CDR3 DNA reads TGTGCCAGCAGACCTCATGAGCAGGCCAATCAGCCCCAGCATTTT. It yields the protein CASRPHEQANQPQHF. The J gene is TRBJ1-5, the V gene TRBV4-2; D remains ambiguous. CDR1 and CDR2 from the germline V gene are LGHNA and YNFKEQ. This CDR3 spans 15 amino acids. V shed 6 bases and J shed 3 bases, with 15 bases lying between them.

This clone was detected only once. The rearrangement joins TRBV7-3 to TRBJ2-5; a possible D gene is TRBD2 (6 bases). The CDR3 contains 15 residues. The germline V gene has CDR1 SGHTA and CDR2 FQGTGA. Between the trimmed V and J ends, which lost 5 bases and 1 base, there was a span of 14 bases. CDR3 sequence: CASSTRGGGQETQYF. In nucleotides, the CDR3 is TGTGCCAGCAGCACCCGGGGAGGAGGCCAAGAGACCCAGTACTTC.

This chain links TRBV7-8 with TRBJ1-5, with no clear D. The germline V gene has CDR1 SGHVS and CDR2 FQNEAQ. The CDR3 runs to 16 residues. Trimming removed 4 bases from V and 7 bases from J, with 20 bases in between. The CDR3 sequence is CASSSSNRARHQPQHF. CDR3 nucleotides: TGTGCCAGCAGCTCTTCAAACCGGGCCCGTCACCAGCCCCAGCATTTT.

The sample holds one count of this clone. V gene TRBV6-5 combines with J gene TRBJ1-6; the D is unclear. Germline CDR1 reads MNHEY; CDR2 reads SVGAGI. V was clipped by 5 bases and J by 9 bases, with 14 bases between them. The CDR3 spans 14 residues. CDR3 nucleotide sequence: TGTGCCAGCAGTCCCGACCGGTGGGGTTCACCCCTCCACTTT. Translated: CASSPDRWGSPLHF.

The chain joins TRBV2 to TRBJ1-1; no clear D gene. The CDR3 contains 11 residues. The V end was cut by 8 bases, the J end by 1 base, with 5 bases between. The germline CDR1 and CDR2 sequences are SNHLY and FYNNEI. The CDR3 loop reads CASRQNTEAFF. The DNA for the CDR3 is TGTGCCAGCCGACAGAACACTGAAGCTTTCTTT.

This clone showed up just once. This chain uses TRBV27 with TRBJ1-4; D not certain. CDR3 length: 14 residues. The germline V gene encodes CDR1 MNHEY and CDR2 SMNVEV (reference sequence). V shed 6 bases and J shed 4 bases, with 12 bases lying between them. In DNA, the CDR3 is TGTGCCAGCAGACAGACCATAAATAATGAAAAACTGTTTTTT. Translating it yields CASRQTINNEKLFF.

The V and J genes are TRBV18 and TRBJ2-4; D not resolved. V was cut by 4 bases and J by 0 bases, with 13 bases left in between. The germline CDR1 and CDR2 sequences are KGHSH and LQKENI. The CDR3 sequence is 16 residues long. The CDR3, as DNA: TGTGCCAGCTCACGTCCTATGTTATTAGCCAAAAACATTCAGTACTTC. Protein: CASSRPMLLAKNIQYF.

V is TRBV5-4 and J is TRBJ1-1; tentative D call: TRBD1 (5 bases). Trimming pared 5 bases from V and 5 bases from J, leaving 10 bases between. CDR1 SGHNT and CDR2 YYREEE come from the germline V gene (reference sequence). The CDR3 length is 12 residues. CDR3 bases: TGTGCCAGCAGGGCTCAGGGAACTGAAGCTTTCTTT. Its protein is CASRAQGTEAFF.

The V gene is TRBV6-1, the J gene TRBJ1-5; D might be TRBD1 (6 bases). From germline, CDR1 is MNHNS and CDR2 SASEGT. V lost 4 bases and J 1 base, leaving 20 bases between the germline ends. The CDR3 contains 18 residues. CDR3 nucleotides: TGTGCCAGCAGTGCCGATACCCCGGGACACGAGAGCAATCAGCCCCAGCATTTT. Its protein is CASSADTPGHESNQPQHF.

The chain recombines TRBV12-5 with TRBJ1-5; 7 nucleotides agree with TRBD1. The CDR3 contains 15 residues. Germline V gives CDR1 LGHNT, CDR2 FRNRAP. The V gene end was trimmed by 2 bases and the J gene end by 4 bases; junction bases not matched to a gene: 5. CDR3 sequence reads: CASGLLAGGNQPQHF. CDR3 bases: TGTGCTAGTGGTTTGTTGGCAGGGGGGAATCAGCCCCAGCATTTT.